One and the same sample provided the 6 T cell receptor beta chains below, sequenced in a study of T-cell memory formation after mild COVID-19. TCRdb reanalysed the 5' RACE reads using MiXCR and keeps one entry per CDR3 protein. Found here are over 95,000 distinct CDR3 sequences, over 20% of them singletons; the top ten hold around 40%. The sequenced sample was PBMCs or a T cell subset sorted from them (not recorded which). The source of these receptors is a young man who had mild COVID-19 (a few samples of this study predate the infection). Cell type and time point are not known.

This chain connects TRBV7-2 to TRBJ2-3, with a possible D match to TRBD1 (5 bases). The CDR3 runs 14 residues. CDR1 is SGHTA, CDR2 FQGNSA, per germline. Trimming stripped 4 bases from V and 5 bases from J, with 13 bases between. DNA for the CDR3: TGTGCCAGCAGCTCGACCAGGGTCGGAGATACGCAGTATTTT. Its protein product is CASSSTRVGDTQYF. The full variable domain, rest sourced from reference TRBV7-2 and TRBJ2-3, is GAGVSQSPSNKVTEKGKDVELRCDPISGHTALYWYRQSLGQGLEFLIYFQGNSAPDKSGLPSDRFSAERTGGSVSTLTIQRTQQEDSAVYLCASSSTRVGDTQYFGPGTRLTVL.

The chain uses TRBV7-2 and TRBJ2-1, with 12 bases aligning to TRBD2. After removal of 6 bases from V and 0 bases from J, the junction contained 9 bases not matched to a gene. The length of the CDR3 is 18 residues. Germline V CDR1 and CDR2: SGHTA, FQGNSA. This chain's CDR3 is CASRGGLAGLSSYNEQFF. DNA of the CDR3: TGTGCCAGCAGGGGAGGACTAGCGGGGTTGAGCTCCTACAATGAGCAGTTCTTC.

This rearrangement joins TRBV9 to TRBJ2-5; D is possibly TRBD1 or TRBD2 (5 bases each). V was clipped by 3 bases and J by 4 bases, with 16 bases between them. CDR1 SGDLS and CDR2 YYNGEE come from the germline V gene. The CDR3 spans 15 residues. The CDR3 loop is CASSDRDPKAETQYF. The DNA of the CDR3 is TGTGCCAGCAGCGACCGGGACCCTAAGGCAGAGACCCAGTACTTC. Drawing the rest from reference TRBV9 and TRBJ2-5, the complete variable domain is DSGVTQTPKHLITATGQRVTLRCSPRSGDLSVYWYQQSLDQGLQFLIQYYNGEERAKGNILERFSAQQFPDLHSELNLSSLELGDSALYFCASSDRDPKAETQYFGPGTRLLVL.

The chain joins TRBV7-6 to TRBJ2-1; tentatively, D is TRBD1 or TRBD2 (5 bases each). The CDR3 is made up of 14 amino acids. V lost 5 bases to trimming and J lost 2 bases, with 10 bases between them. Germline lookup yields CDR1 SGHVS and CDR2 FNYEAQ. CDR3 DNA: TGTGCCAGCAGCCATCCGGGGCCCTACAATGAGCAGTTCTTC. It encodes CASSHPGPYNEQFF.

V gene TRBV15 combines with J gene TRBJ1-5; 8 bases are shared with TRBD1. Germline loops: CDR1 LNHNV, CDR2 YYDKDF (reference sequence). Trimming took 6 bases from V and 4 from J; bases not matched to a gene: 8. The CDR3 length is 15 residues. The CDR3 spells CATSLGTGDNQPQHF. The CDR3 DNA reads TGTGCCACCAGTCTGGGGACAGGAGATAATCAGCCCCAGCATTTT.

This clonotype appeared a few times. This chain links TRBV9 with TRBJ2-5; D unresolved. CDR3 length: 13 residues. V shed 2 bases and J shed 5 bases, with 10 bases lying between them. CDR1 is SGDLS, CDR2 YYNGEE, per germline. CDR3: CASSVFPSETQYF. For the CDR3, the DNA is TGTGCCAGCAGCGTTTTTCCCTCGGAGACCCAGTACTTC.